Given below is one TCR beta chain in context. The entry originates in a study of Ad26.COV2.S vaccination and SARS-CoV-2 variants. Overall study: In the study, Ad26.COV2.S was injected intramuscularly once, or twice 56 days apart.

TCRdb's table, derived via immunoSEQ multiplex PCR, lists solely in-frame clones and lacks some. The table shows about 370,000 clones, with approximately 86% occurring only once. The germline V gene encodes CDR1 MNHNS and CDR2 SASEGT. This CDR3 has 12 residues. The V gene lost 2 bases and the J gene lost 4 bases, with 5 bases spanning the gap. Indicated treatment: about 20 received Ad26.COV2.S at low or high dose, single or two shots; roughly 5 received placebo; per-sample allocation not given. Day 63 after the first injection of vaccine or placebo was the sampling time. Whoever gave the sample was an adult aged 18-55 years in Boston. Wuhan-strain spike was delivered by a replication-incompetent Ad26 vector.

This rearrangement joins TRBV6-1 to TRBJ1-1; no definite D call. Sample: peripheral blood, taken in a trial of Ad26.COV2.S vaccine versus placebo. The sequence was obtained from a person aged 18-60 years who received the Ad26.COV2.S COVID-19 vaccine or a placebo. CDR3 DNA sequence: TGTGCCAGCAGTGAACTGGGCACTGAAGCTTTCTTT. Residues: CASSELGTEAFF.